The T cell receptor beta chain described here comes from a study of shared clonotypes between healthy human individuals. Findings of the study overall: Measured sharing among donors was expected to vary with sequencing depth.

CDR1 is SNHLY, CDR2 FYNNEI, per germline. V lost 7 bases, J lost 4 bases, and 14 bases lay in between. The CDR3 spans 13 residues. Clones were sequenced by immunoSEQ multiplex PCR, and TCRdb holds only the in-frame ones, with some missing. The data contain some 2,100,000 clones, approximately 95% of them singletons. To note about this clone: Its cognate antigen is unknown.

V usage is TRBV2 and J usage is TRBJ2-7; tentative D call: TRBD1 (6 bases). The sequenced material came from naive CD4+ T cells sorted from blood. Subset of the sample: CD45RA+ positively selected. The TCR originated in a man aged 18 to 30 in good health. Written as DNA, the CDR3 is TGTGCCAGCAAGAGGGACACCCTATACGAGCAGTACTTC. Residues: CASKRDTLYEQYF.